Included here is one TCR beta chain sequence, with context. The specificity of this receptor is unknown. Base qualities are not recorded, but no much larger clone differs from it by a single base. The immunoSEQ kit was used, according to the manufacturer's recommendations, to generate TCR beta libraries from genomic DNA. For library preparation, a first multiplex PCR was performed with proprietary primers, followed by a second PCR in which unique barcodes were added, and bead cleanups were performed after each round. Each sample batch included a kit-provided positive control reaction and a negative control reaction. The final libraries were assessed on an Agilent 4200 TapeStation D1000 ScreenTape, pooled by volume, and quantified by qPCR. Sequencing ran on an Illumina NextSeq500 with a MidOutput 150-cycle cartridge, using 156 Read1 and 15 Index1 cycles with kit custom primers. The pooled library was loaded at around 1 pM with around 20% PhiX control spiked in. The study's processing was this. Vendor-processed data were analyzed in R, and a clonotype was defined as all T cells sharing the same CDR3 nucleotide sequence. For clone abundance analyses, frequencies were normalized to the 10,000 most abundant clones per sample. Public T cell clones, which averaged fewer than five per sample, were excluded before analysis. Dominant motif analysis used ImmunoMap with the PAM10 matrix, gap penalty 30 and homology threshold 0.3; motifs with cumulative frequency at least 0.01 counted as dominant. TCRdb mirrors the immuneACCESS table, restricted to in-frame sequences. Some clones are absent from its copies; in checked studies, under half trace to an unresolved V gene, and the reason for the others is unknown. V, J and clone size derive from that table, while D and trimming were established from the DNA sequence. This sample gives 14,000 or so clones in total; approximately 54% of them show up just once. 13% of the sample is held by the ten biggest clonotypes.

The time point label, read with the paper, signifies: tumor resected at nephrectomy. The sample's treatment or condition label is to be understood as: treatment-naive control, cytoreductive nephrectomy. Control tumors came from treatment-naive renal cell carcinoma patients who underwent cytoreductive nephrectomy without prior radiation. All patients had renal cell carcinoma with clear cell pathology. The control tumors sequenced for TCR were resected between 2011 and 2014 from over nine males and several females whose median age was roughly 53 years (range about 40 to 90). Tumors were dissociated mechanically, digested with collagenase/hyaluronidase at 37 degrees C, processed in gentleMACS C tubes, and stored in liquid nitrogen. The QIAamp DNA Blood Mini Kit (Qiagen) was used to prepare genomic DNA for TCR sequencing. Only samples passing all quality control checks were included in the analyses.

V gives up 4 bases and J gives up 4 bases, and the segment between their germline ends measures 17 bases. CDR1 SGHRS and CDR2 YFSETQ are derived from the germline V gene. Taken from cysteine to phenylalanine, the CDR3 has 15 residues. Here the CDR3 DNA is all that survives: 45 bases in frame from base 1. These data are taken from a study of radiation and T cells in renal cell carcinoma (dated by TCRdb to about 2020). Notes on the research overall: A total of under 60 samples underwent TCR beta sequencing, made up of about 25 tumors and roughly 27 peripheral blood samples. A total of roughly 4 million unique CDR3 nucleotide sequences, encoding 2.8 million or so unique CDR3 amino acid sequences, were found across all 55 or so samples.

Study-wide conclusions, independent of this receptor: With a single-armed trial design, the study had no way to address how radiation dose or scheduling affects the TCR repertoire. TCR clonality was higher in irradiated tumors than in controls, as the top 100 clonotypes made up an average of around 54% of the repertoire in irradiated tumors compared with roughly 40% in nephrectomy-only tumors. Intratumoral heterogeneity went uncaptured because the only tumor material available was small regions of around 1 g. A greater number of dominant CDR3 motifs was detected in irradiated tumors than in control tumors, and a larger share of the repertoire was occupied by these motifs in irradiated tumors than in control tumors.

The V and J genes are TRBV5-1 and TRBJ2-5; a tentative D match to TRBD1 spans 7 bases. The sequence was obtained from a man in his fifties with renal cell carcinoma. The source was tumor tissue, collected from a patient whose treatment was nephrectomy without radiotherapy. The CDR3 has the sequence CASSPGSQGGETQYF. The nucleotides are TGCGCCAGCAGCCCCGGGAGCCAGGGGGGAGAGACCCAGTACTTC.